Presented here are 22 T cell receptor beta chains from one specimen sequenced in a study of blood T cell repertoires in COVID-19. The protocol was immunoSEQ multiplex PCR, while the TCRdb copy is restricted to in-frame clones and leaves out a portion. The repertoire holds roughly 100,000 clones, more than 70% seen once, with more than 9% in the top ten. The material sequenced was peripheral blood. Source of these receptors: a woman under 40 with acute or convalescent COVID-19.

This chain links TRBV5-1 with TRBJ2-2, with TRBD1 identical over 8 bases. This CDR3 has 14 residues. Germline V gene sequence: CDR1 SGHRS, CDR2 YFSETQ. The junction had 5 bases not matched to a gene; V was cut back by 4 bases and J by 6 bases. CDR3 region: CASSLGQGAGELFF. CDR3 in DNA: TGCGCCAGCAGCCTTGGACAGGGCGCCGGGGAGCTGTTTTTT. Together with reference TRBV5-1 and TRBJ2-2, the CDR3 gives the full variable domain: KAGVTQTPRYLIKTRGQQVTLSCSPISGHRSVSWYQQTPGQGLQFLFEYFSETQRNKGNFPGRFSGRQFSNSRSEMNVSTLELGDSALYLCASSLGQGAGELFFGEGSRLTVL.

The chain uses TRBV6-5 and TRBJ2-2, with D possibly being TRBD1 (5 bases). CDR3 length: 13 residues. Trimming shortened V by 7 bases and J by 5 bases, and 11 bases separated the two germline ends. Per germline, CDR1 MNHEY and CDR2 SVGAGI. CDR3 sequence (DNA): TGTGCCAGCATGCGACAGCCGACCGGGGAGCTGTTTTTT. Protein sequence: CASMRQPTGELFF.

The CDR3 region has the DNA TGTGCCAGCTCACTGGGTGGAGCGGGGGATACGCAGTATTTT. Its protein is CASSLGGAGDTQYF. The rearrangement links TRBV18 to TRBJ2-3; TRBD2 agrees at 7 bases. The ends lost 4 bases at V and 6 bases at J; junction bases unmatched: 7. The CDR3 runs 14 residues. Per the germline V gene, CDR1 is KGHSH and CDR2 is LQKENI.

This chain uses TRBV5-1 with TRBJ1-1; the D gene is possibly TRBD1 (5 bases). V was clipped by 4 bases and J by 4 bases, with 14 bases between them. Germline-derived CDR1 and CDR2 are SGHRS and YFSETQ. The CDR3 length is 14 residues. This CDR3 reads CASSLSLGGTEAFF. The CDR3, as DNA: TGCGCCAGCAGCCTGAGTCTGGGGGGCACTGAAGCTTTCTTT.

The rearrangement uses TRBV3-1 (or the pseudogene TRBV3-2) and TRBJ2-7; 10 bases map to TRBD2. The CDR3 length is 16 residues. Germline V gene lookup returns CDR1 LGHDT and CDR2 YNNKEL (reference sequence). J lost 4 bases, V lost 5 bases, and 11 bases had no gene match. The CDR3, as DNA: TGTGCCAGCAGCACTGGACTAGCGGCTGCACCTTACGAGCAGTACTTC. Translating gives CASSTGLAAAPYEQYF.

The rearrangement joins TRBV6-5 to TRBJ1-6, with TRBD1 identical over 8 bases. Germline loops: CDR1 MNHEY, CDR2 SVGAGI. CDR3 length: 14 amino acids. J was trimmed by 9 bases and V by 2 bases; bases with no gene match: 3. CDR3 sequence reads: CASSYGGTGSPLHF. Here the CDR3 DNA reads TGTGCCAGCAGTTACGGCGGGACAGGTTCACCCCTCCACTTT.

This sequence joins TRBV25-1 and TRBJ1-6; D is ambiguous. V shed 0 bases and J shed 9 bases, with 12 bases lying between them. The germline gives CDR1 MGHDK, CDR2 SYGVNS. This CDR3 has 15 residues. The CDR3 sequence is CASSEYRHSLSPLHF. In nucleotides, the CDR3 is TGTGCCAGCAGTGAATACCGACACTCTCTTTCACCCCTCCACTTT.

This sequence joins TRBV27 and TRBJ1-5; 7 bases fit TRBD1. V lost 4 bases and J lost 1; bases outside the gene matches: 1. The V gene's germline CDR1 is MNHEY and CDR2 SMNVEV (reference sequence). CDR3 length equals 14 residues. Written as DNA, the CDR3 is TGTGCCAGCAGTTCACAGGGGAGCAATCAGCCCCAGCATTTT. This encodes CASSSQGSNQPQHF.

The V gene is TRBV11-2, the J gene TRBJ2-2; D remains ambiguous. This CDR3 is built from 14 residues. V lost 0 bases, J lost 9 bases, and 11 bases lay in between. Germline V gene sequence: CDR1 SGHAT, CDR2 FQNNGV. CDR3 bases: TGTGCCAGCAGCTTAGAGCCCTTCTACCGGGAGCTGTTTTTT. Its translation: CASSLEPFYRELFF.

The chain combines TRBV12-3 or TRBV12-4 with TRBJ2-1, with D maybe TRBD1 (6 bases). The CDR3 has 13 amino acids. The V end lost 7 bases, the J end lost 6 bases, and 13 bases lay between the germline ends. CDR3 coding DNA: TGTGCCAGCACGACGGGACATCTCAATGAGCAGTTCTTC. Translating gives CASTTGHLNEQFF.

This sequence joins TRBV4-1 and TRBJ1-1; D is ambiguous. In germline, CDR1 is MGHRA, CDR2 YSYEKL. The CDR3 length is 13 residues. V was cut by 4 bases and J by 0 bases, with 6 bases left in between. CDR3: CASSLGMNTEAFF. CDR3 sequence (DNA): TGCGCCAGCAGCCTGGGCATGAACACTGAAGCTTTCTTT.

The chain uses TRBV28 and TRBJ2-6, with TRBD1 as a possible D gene (6 bases). Trimming stripped 3 bases from V and 0 bases from J, with 15 bases between. Germline V gene lookup returns CDR1 MDHEN and CDR2 SYDVKM. This CDR3 comprises 18 residues. The CDR3 spells CASSFGQGSHSGANVLTF. CDR3 nucleotides: TGTGCCAGCAGTTTCGGGCAGGGGAGCCACTCTGGGGCCAACGTCCTGACTTTC.

The V call is TRBV3-1 (or the pseudogene TRBV3-2), the J call TRBJ2-3; D is undetermined. Trimming cost V 0 bases and J 4 bases, with 5 bases left between them. CDR3 length equals 13 residues. From germline, CDR1 is LGHDT and CDR2 YNNKEL (reference sequence). The CDR3 DNA reads as TGTGCCAGCAGCCAAGAGTATCCAGATACGCAGTATTTT. Its translation: CASSQEYPDTQYF.

The chain links TRBV6-6 to TRBJ1-2; tentative D call: TRBD1 (6 bases). V dropped 8 bases and J dropped 6 bases, with 13 bases sitting between them. The CDR3 is 12 residues long. Germline CDR1 MNHNY, CDR2 SVGAGI (reference sequence). CDR3 nucleotides: TGTGCCAGCCTAACAGGGTTCAATGGCTACACCTTC. This translates into CASLTGFNGYTF.

This chain uses TRBV28 with TRBJ1-6; D may be TRBD1 (5 bases). Germline CDR1 reads MDHEN; CDR2 reads SYDVKM. V lost 6 bases and J 7 bases, leaving 19 bases between the germline ends. The length of the CDR3 is 16 residues. This CDR3 reads CASSLGVPGLNSPLHF. In nucleotides, the CDR3 is TGTGCCAGCAGCCTAGGGGTCCCAGGGCTAAATTCACCCCTCCACTTT.

The chain couples TRBV30 to TRBJ1-6; possible D gene TRBD1, 5 bases. The CDR3 loop spans 15 amino acids. Between the trimmed V and J ends, which lost 4 bases and 11 bases, there was a span of 21 bases. Germline CDR1 reads GTSNPN; CDR2 reads SVGIG (reference sequence). CDR3 protein: CAWNPVGGVMAPLHF. The CDR3 DNA is TGTGCCTGGAACCCCGTGGGGGGGGTAATGGCACCCCTCCACTTT.

The V gene is TRBV5-6, the J gene TRBJ2-7, with 9 bases fitting TRBD2. Germline trimming cut 0 bases from V and 2 bases from J; bases unmatched to any gene: 3. Germline CDR1 reads SGHDT; CDR2 reads YYEEEE. The CDR3 contains 15 residues. The CDR3 DNA sequence: TGTGCCAGCAGCTTGGACAGCGGGGGGCCCTACGAGCAGTACTTC. This sequence encodes CASSLDSGGPYEQYF.

The gene calls are TRBV7-8 and TRBJ1-1; weak D call: TRBD1 (6 bases). V was cut by 5 bases and J by 11 bases, with 18 bases left in between. The germline V gene encodes CDR1 SGHVS and CDR2 FQNEAQ. This CDR3 contains 13 residues. CDR3 sequence reads: CASSPGGGAGAFF. For the CDR3, the DNA is TGTGCCAGCAGCCCAGGCGGGGGCGCGGGGGCTTTCTTT. Complete variable domain (other parts from reference TRBV7-8 and TRBJ1-1): GAGVSQSPRYKVAKRGQDVALRCDPISGHVSLFWYQQALGQGPEFLTYFQNEAQLDKSGLPSDRFFAERPEGSVSTLKIQRTQQEDSAVYLCASSPGGGAGAFFGQGTRLTVV.

The chain recombines TRBV11-3 with TRBJ2-5; D perhaps matches TRBD2 (5 bases). V was pared by 4 bases and J by 2 bases, with 17 bases between. Germline-derived CDR1 and CDR2 are SGHNT and YENEEA. There are 16 residues in the CDR3. The CDR3 region is CASSSGRGIGQETQYF. Written as DNA, the CDR3 is TGTGCCAGCAGCTCGGGAAGAGGGATCGGGCAAGAGACCCAGTACTTC. The variable domain in full, completed from reference TRBV11-3 and TRBJ2-5, reads EAGVVQSPRYKIIEKKQPVAFWCNPISGHNTLYWYLQNLGQGPELLIRYENEEAVDDSQLPKDRFSAERLKGVDSTLKIQPAELGDSAVYLCASSSGRGIGQETQYFGPGTRLLVL.

V usage is TRBV28 and J usage is TRBJ1-5; D uncertain. In germline, CDR1 is MDHEN, CDR2 SYDVKM. The germline V and J ends were trimmed by 3 bases and 1 base, with 4 bases remaining between them. The CDR3 spans 13 residues. The CDR3 DNA follows: TGTGCCAGCAGTTTCCTCAGCAATCAGCCCCAGCATTTT. Amino acid sequence: CASSFLSNQPQHF.

V gene TRBV5-1 combines with J gene TRBJ2-3; no clear D gene. This CDR3 is built from 13 residues. Germline lookup yields CDR1 SGHRS and CDR2 YFSETQ. Trimming pared 0 bases from V and 5 bases from J, leaving 7 bases between. The CDR3 region is CASSLELIDTQYF. The CDR3 DNA is TGCGCCAGCAGCTTGGAGCTGATAGATACGCAGTATTTT.

The table lists this clone with a count of one. The rearrangement links TRBV5-1 to TRBJ2-6; D perhaps matches TRBD2 (6 bases). CDR1 is SGHRS and CDR2 is YFSETQ in the germline V gene. Trimming pared 2 bases from V and 0 bases from J, leaving 9 bases between. The CDR3 has 16 residues. The CDR3 sequence is CASSFLGGSGANVLTF. The CDR3, as DNA: TGCGCCAGCAGCTTCTTGGGGGGCTCTGGGGCCAACGTCCTGACTTTC.